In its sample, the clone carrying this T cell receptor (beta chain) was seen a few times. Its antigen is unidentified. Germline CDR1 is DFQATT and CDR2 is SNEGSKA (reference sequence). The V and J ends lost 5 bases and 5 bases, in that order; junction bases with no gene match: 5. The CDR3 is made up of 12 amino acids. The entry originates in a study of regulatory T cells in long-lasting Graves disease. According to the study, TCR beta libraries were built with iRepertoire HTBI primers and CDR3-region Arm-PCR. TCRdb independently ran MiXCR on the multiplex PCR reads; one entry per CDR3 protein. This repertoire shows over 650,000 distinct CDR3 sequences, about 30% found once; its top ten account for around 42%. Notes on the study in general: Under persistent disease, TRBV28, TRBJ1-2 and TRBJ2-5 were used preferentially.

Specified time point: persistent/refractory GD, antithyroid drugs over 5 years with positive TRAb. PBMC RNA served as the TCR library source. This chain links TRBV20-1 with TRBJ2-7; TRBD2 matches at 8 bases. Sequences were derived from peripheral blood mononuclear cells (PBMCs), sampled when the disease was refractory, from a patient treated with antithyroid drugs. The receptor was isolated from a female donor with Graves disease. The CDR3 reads CSAQSGSNEQYF. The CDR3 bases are TGCAGTGCTCAAAGCGGGAGTAACGAGCAGTACTTC.